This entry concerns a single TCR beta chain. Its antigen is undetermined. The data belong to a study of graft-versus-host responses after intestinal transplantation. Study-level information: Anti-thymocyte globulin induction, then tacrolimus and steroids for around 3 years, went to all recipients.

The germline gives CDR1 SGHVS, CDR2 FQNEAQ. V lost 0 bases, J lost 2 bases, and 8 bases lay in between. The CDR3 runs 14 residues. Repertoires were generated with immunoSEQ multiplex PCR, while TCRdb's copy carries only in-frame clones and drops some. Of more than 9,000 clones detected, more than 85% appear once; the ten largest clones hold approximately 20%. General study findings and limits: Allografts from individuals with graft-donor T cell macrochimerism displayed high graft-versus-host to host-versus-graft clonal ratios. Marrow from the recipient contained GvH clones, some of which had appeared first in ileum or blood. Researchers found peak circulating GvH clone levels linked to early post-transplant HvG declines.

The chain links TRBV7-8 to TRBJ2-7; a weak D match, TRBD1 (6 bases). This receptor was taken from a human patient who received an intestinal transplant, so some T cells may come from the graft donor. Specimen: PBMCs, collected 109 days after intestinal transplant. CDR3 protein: CASSLAGTTYEQYF. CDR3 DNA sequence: TGTGCCAGCAGCTTAGCTGGGACAACCTACGAGCAGTACTTC. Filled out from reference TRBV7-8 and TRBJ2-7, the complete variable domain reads GAGVSQSPRYKVAKRGQDVALRCDPISGHVSLFWYQQALGQGPEFLTYFQNEAQLDKSGLPSDRFFAERPEGSVSTLKIQRTQQEDSAVYLCASSLAGTTYEQYFGPGTRLTVT.